Listed below are T cell receptor beta chains from one sample, sequenced in a study of blood T cell repertoires in COVID-19. TCRdb's copy holds only in-frame clones and misses some; the assay was immunoSEQ multiplex PCR. The sample carries nearly 35,000 clones, about 87% recorded once. Specimen: peripheral blood. The receptors derive from a human donor in a cohort sampled during active COVID-19. CDR3s include the opening cysteine and the closing phenylalanine or tryptophan. Each record gives: J gene, V gene, D gene, clone size, CDR3 protein, CDR3 DNA. The D gene is left open where the match is weak. Not all rows give a size; the values are once, few, many and, for expanded clones, a class.

TRBJ2-3,TRBV4-3,TRBD2,NA,CASSQDKGRMSGGDTQYF,TGCGCCAGCAGCCAAGATAAGGGACGGATGAGCGGGGGAGATACGCAGTATTTT
TRBJ2-1,TRBV5-1,TRBD1,NA,CASSLGQGDNEQFF,TGCGCCAGCAGCTTGGGACAGGGTGATAATGAGCAGTTCTTC
TRBJ1-5,TRBV24-1,TRBD1,NA,CATSEGDSRNQPQHF,TGTGCCACCAGTGAGGGGGACAGCCGGAATCAGCCCCAGCATTTT
TRBJ1-4,TRBV3-1/TRBV3-2,TRBD1,once,CASSNRQGGEKLFF,TGTGCCAGCAGCAATCGACAGGGCGGGGAAAAACTGTTTTTT
TRBJ2-2,TRBV5-1,NA,NA,CASSLAVTENTGELFF,TGCGCCAGCAGCTTGGCCGTGACAGAGAACACCGGGGAGCTGTTTTTT
TRBJ2-3,TRBV4-3,NA,NA,CASSQSRLSGFTTDTQYF,TGCGCCAGCAGCCAAAGTCGCCTAAGCGGGTTCACCACAGATACGCAGTATTTT
TRBJ2-7,TRBV27,TRBD1,NA,CASSMLGTESYEQYF,TGTGCCAGCAGCATGCTAGGGACAGAGTCCTACGAGCAGTACTTC
TRBJ2-7,TRBV5-1,NA,NA,CASSLGQVYYEQYF,TGCGCCAGCAGCTTGGGTCAGGTATACTACGAGCAGTACTTC
TRBJ1-5,TRBV11-3,TRBD1,NA,CASSLPDRAFQPQHF,TGTGCCAGCAGCCTTCCCGACAGGGCTTTTCAGCCCCAGCATTTT
TRBJ1-3,TRBV19,TRBD1,NA,CASKLQGPLTGNTIYF,TGTGCCAGCAAATTACAGGGGCCCTTAACTGGAAACACCATATATTTT
TRBJ1-3,TRBV9,TRBD1,NA,CASSVRTGTGSGNTIYF,TGTGCCAGCAGCGTGCGGACAGGGACAGGTTCTGGAAACACCATATATTTT
TRBJ1-5,TRBV24-1,NA,once,CATSDHRLPNQPQHF,TGTGCCACCAGTGATCACAGGTTACCTAATCAGCCCCAGCATTTT
TRBJ2-7,TRBV7-9,NA,few,CASSLDSTYEQYF,TGTGCCAGCAGCCTCGACAGCACCTACGAGCAGTACTTC
TRBJ2-1,TRBV6-2/TRBV6-3,NA,once,CASSPSAVAYNEQFF,TGTGCCAGCAGTCCCTCCGCCGTAGCCTACAATGAGCAGTTCTTC
TRBJ2-7,TRBV7-9,NA,once,CASSFAAGISYEQYF,TGTGCCAGCAGCTTCGCGGCCGGTATTTCCTACGAGCAGTACTTC
TRBJ1-1,TRBV4-1,TRBD1,NA,CASSSRFIRTGTGNTEAFF,TGCGCCAGCAGCTCTCGATTCATTCGGACAGGGACAGGGAACACTGAAGCTTTCTTT
TRBJ1-2,TRBV18,NA,NA,CASSLQGYGYTF,TGTGCCAGCTCACTTCAGGGATATGGCTACACCTTC
TRBJ1-2,TRBV6-2/TRBV6-3,TRBD1,NA,CASSYSGQGYGYTF,TGTGCCAGCAGTTACTCCGGACAGGGCTATGGCTACACCTTC
TRBJ2-2,TRBV10-3,TRBD1,NA,CATWTGANTGELFF,TGTGCCACATGGACAGGGGCGAACACCGGGGAGCTGTTTTTT
TRBJ1-5,TRBV27,TRBD1,NA,CASSAVRTGSLQPQHF,TGTGCCAGCAGTGCCGTCAGGACAGGGTCCCTTCAGCCCCAGCATTTT
TRBJ1-6,TRBV7-2,NA,NA,CASSRDISSSYNSPLHF,TGTGCCAGCAGCCGGGACATATCGAGCTCCTATAATTCACCCCTCCACTTT
TRBJ1-2,TRBV5-1,NA,few,CASSLYSGVGGYTF,TGCGCCAGCAGCTTGTATTCGGGGGTCGGTGGCTACACCTTC
TRBJ2-5,TRBV6-6,NA,NA,CASSFSTQETQYF,TGTGCCAGCAGTTTTTCTACGCAAGAGACCCAGTACTTC
TRBJ2-1,TRBV19,NA,NA,CASSLGTHYNEQFF,TGTGCCAGTAGTTTGGGGACACACTACAATGAGCAGTTCTTC
TRBJ2-7,TRBV6-1,NA,NA,CASSEPGSGLEQYF,TGTGCCAGCAGTGAACCCGGGAGTGGGCTCGAGCAGTACTTC
TRBJ2-3,TRBV5-1,TRBD1,NA,CASSKSGTGGHTDTQYF,TGCGCCAGCAGCAAATCTGGGACAGGGGGTCACACAGATACGCAGTATTTT
TRBJ1-1,TRBV10-1,NA,NA,CASSRDSLGTEAFF,TGCGCCAGTTCCCGAGATTCTCTAGGAACTGAAGCTTTCTTT
TRBJ2-5,TRBV2,TRBD2,NA,CASGVVIGRAETQYF,TGTGCCAGCGGGGTCGTAATAGGGAGGGCAGAGACCCAGTACTTC
TRBJ2-7,TRBV18,NA,NA,CASSPATGGSYEQYF,TGTGCCAGCTCACCCGCCACAGGCGGCTCCTACGAGCAGTACTTC
TRBJ1-6,TRBV6-5,NA,NA,CASRDSNSPLHF,TGTGCCAGCAGAGACAGTAATTCACCCCTCCACTTT
TRBJ2-7,TRBV28,TRBD1,NA,CASRRQGTYEQYF,TGTGCCAGCAGACGACAGGGGACCTACGAGCAGTACTTC
TRBJ1-5,TRBV28,NA,NA,CASRGGGQPQHF,TGTGCCAGCCGGGGGGGAGGCCAGCCCCAGCATTTT
TRBJ1-2,TRBV5-6,TRBD1,NA,CASSQIDRDDYGYTF,TGTGCCAGCAGCCAAATCGACAGGGATGACTATGGCTACACCTTC
TRBJ2-3,TRBV29-1,NA,NA,CSVVSGDTQYF,TGCAGCGTTGTGTCGGGTGATACGCAGTATTTT
TRBJ1-5,TRBV18,NA,NA,CASSPEVNNQPQHF,TGTGCCAGCTCACCAGAGGTAAACAATCAGCCCCAGCATTTT
TRBJ2-7,TRBV4-3,TRBD1,NA,CASSQDMRMGQGHEQYF,TGCGCCAGCAGCCAAGATATGAGGATGGGACAGGGCCACGAGCAGTACTTC
TRBJ1-1,TRBV7-9,TRBD1,once,CASSTGTGKWGTEAFF,TGTGCCAGCAGCACGGGGACAGGGAAGTGGGGCACTGAAGCTTTCTTT
TRBJ2-3,TRBV7-6,TRBD1,NA,CASSLVTPGGGRTDTQYF,TGTGCCAGCAGCTTAGTAACCCCAGGGGGCGGACGCACAGATACGCAGTATTTT
TRBJ1-5,TRBV2,NA,few,CASRENQPQHF,TGTGCCAGCAGAGAGAATCAGCCCCAGCATTTT
TRBJ2-7,TRBV2,TRBD1,NA,CASSRRDRGYEQYF,TGTGCCAGCAGTAGACGGGACAGGGGTTACGAGCAGTACTTC
TRBJ2-5,TRBV5-4,NA,NA,CASTRGVGETQYF,TGTGCCAGCACCCGCGGAGTGGGAGAGACCCAGTACTTC